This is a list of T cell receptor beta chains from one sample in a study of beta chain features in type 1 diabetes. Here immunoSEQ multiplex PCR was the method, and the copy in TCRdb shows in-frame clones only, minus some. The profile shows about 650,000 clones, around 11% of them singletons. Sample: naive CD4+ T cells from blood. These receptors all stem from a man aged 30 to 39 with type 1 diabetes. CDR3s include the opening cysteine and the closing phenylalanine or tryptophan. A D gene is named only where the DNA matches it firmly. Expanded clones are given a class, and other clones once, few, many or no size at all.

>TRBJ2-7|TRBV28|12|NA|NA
TGTGCCAGCAGTTCCGCGAACCGGGAGCAGTACTTC
CASSSANREQYF
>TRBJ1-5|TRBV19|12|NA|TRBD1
TGTGCCAGGGGACAGGACAATCAGCCCCAGCATTTT
CARGQDNQPQHF
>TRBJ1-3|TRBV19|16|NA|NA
TGTGCCAGTAGTCAAGTACTGACGTCCTCTGGAAACACCATATATTTT
CASSQVLTSSGNTIYF
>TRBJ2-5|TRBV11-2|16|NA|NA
TGTGCCAGCAGCCCCGGAGGGCACAGCGGCCAAGAGACCCAGTACTTC
CASSPGGHSGQETQYF
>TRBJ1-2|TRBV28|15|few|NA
TGTGCCAGCAGTTCGCCGGGCACGGCCGCCTATGGCTACACCTTC
CASSSPGTAAYGYTF
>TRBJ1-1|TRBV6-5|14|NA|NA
TGTGCCAGCAGTGAGGAGGGTCCAGACACTGAAGCTTTCTTT
CASSEEGPDTEAFF
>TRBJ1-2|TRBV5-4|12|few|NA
TGTGCCAGCAGCGAAACTAACTATGGCTACACCTTC
CASSETNYGYTF
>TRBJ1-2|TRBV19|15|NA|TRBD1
TGTGCCAGTAGAGGACAGGGCGCCCAGGTATATGGCTACACCTTC
CASRGQGAQVYGYTF
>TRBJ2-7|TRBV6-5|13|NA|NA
TGTGCCAGCAGTTACATCCAGGGCTACGAGCAGTACTTC
CASSYIQGYEQYF
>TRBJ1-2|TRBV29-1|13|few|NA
TGCAGCGCGCATCAGGGTGCCAACTATGGCTACACCTTC
CSAHQGANYGYTF
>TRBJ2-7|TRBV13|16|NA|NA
TGTGCCAGCAGCTCGGCTAGACGCCTTGTGACCAGCGAGCAGTACTTC
CASSSARRLVTSEQYF
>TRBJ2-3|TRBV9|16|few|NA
TGTGCCAGCAGCGTAGCTAGGGGGACTAGCACAGATACGCAGTATTTT
CASSVARGTSTDTQYF
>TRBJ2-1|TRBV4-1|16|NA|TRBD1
TGCGCCAGCAGCCAAGTGGGCGGGACAGGGGGCGATGAGCAGTTCTTC
CASSQVGGTGGDEQFF
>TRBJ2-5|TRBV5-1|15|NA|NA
TGCGCCAGCAGCTTGGGGGACACCGGCGGAGAGACCCAGTACTTC
CASSLGDTGGETQYF
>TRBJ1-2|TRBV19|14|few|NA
TGTGCCAGTAGTATAGGGCCATCTAACTATGGCTACACCTTC
CASSIGPSNYGYTF
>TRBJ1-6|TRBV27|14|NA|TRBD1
TGTGCCAGCAGTTTCGTACAGGGGGCTTCACCCCTCCACTTT
CASSFVQGASPLHF
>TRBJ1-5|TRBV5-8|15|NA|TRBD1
TGTGCCAGCAGCTTGGCGGACAGGGTGAGACAGCCCCAGCATTTT
CASSLADRVRQPQHF
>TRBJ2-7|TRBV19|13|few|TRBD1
TGTGCCAGTAGCGGGACAGATTCCTACGAGCAGTACTTC
CASSGTDSYEQYF
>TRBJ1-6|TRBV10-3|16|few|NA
TGTGCCACCGCGGTAAACAGGGAGTTCTATAATTCACCCCTCCACTTT
CATAVNREFYNSPLHF
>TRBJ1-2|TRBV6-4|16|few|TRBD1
TGTGCCAGCAGTGACTCCGCGACAGGGTCCCGGAATGGCTACACCTTC
CASSDSATGSRNGYTF
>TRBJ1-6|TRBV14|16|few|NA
TGTGCCAGCAGCCATCATACCGGACTGGGGAATTCACCCCTCCACTTT
CASSHHTGLGNSPLHF
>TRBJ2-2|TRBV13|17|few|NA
TGTGCCAGCAGCTTTAGGGAAACAGGGAAAGGCACCGGGGAGCTGTTTTTT
CASSFRETGKGTGELFF
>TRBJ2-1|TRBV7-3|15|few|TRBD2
TGTGCCAGCAGCTTTAATAGCGGGAGCTACAATGAGCAGTTCTTC
CASSFNSGSYNEQFF
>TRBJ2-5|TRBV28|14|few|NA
TGTGCCAGCACTCGTGGAGGGGCCCAAGGGACCCAGTACTTC
CASTRGGAQGTQYF
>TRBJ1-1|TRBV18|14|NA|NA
TGTGCCAGCTCACCAAGGGTTTCGGACACTGAAGCTTTCTTT
CASSPRVSDTEAFF
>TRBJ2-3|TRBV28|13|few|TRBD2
TGTGCCAGTCTAGCGGGGGGGCCAGATACGCAGTATTTT
CASLAGGPDTQYF
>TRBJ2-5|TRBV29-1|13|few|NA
TGCAGCGTTGAAAGGACAGAGCAAGAGACCCAGTACTTC
CSVERTEQETQYF
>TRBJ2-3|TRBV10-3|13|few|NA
TGTGCCATCAGTCCACAGGGCGGAGATACGCAGTATTTT
CAISPQGGDTQYF
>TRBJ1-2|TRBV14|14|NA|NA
TGTGCCAGCAGCCAAGGTCGCGCTCCGACCTCCGGCACCTTC
CASSQGRAPTSGTF
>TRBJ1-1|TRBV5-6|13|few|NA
TGTGCCAGCAGCATCTTTGACCGAGAGGAAGCTTTCTTT
CASSIFDREEAFF
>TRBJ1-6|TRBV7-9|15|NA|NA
TGTGCCAGCAGCCAAGACCCGGGACAACTTTCACCCCTCCACTTT
CASSQDPGQLSPLHF
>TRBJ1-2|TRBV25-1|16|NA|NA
TGTGCCAGCAGTGACCCCTCTCAGGGTCAAATCTATGGCTACACCTTC
CASSDPSQGQIYGYTF
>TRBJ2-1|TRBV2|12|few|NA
TGTGCCAGCAGGGAACCGTGGGATGAGCAGTTCTTC
CASREPWDEQFF
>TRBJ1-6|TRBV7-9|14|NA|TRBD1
TGTGCCAGCAGCGTCGACAGGGGGCATTCACCCCTCCACTTT
CASSVDRGHSPLHF
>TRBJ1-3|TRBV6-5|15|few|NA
TGTGCCAGCACTAGGGCAGGTTCATCTGGAAACACCATATATTTT
CASTRAGSSGNTIYF